One sample yielded the 17 T cell receptor beta chains listed below, sequenced in a study of cytotoxic CD8 clonotypes in ibrutinib-treated CLL. Clones were sequenced by immunoSEQ multiplex PCR, and TCRdb holds only the in-frame ones, with some missing. The data hold about 200,000 clones, with roughly three quarters observed a single time. Sequencing used PBMCs, obtained after 12 months of ibrutinib treatment. The receptors here all came from a human donor with chronic lymphocytic leukemia.

The J gene is TRBJ2-7, the V gene TRBV9, with D possibly matching TRBD1 (6 bases). Trimming stripped 4 bases from V and 7 bases from J, with 18 bases between. This CDR3 has 14 amino acids. Per germline, CDR1 SGDLS and CDR2 YYNGEE. For the CDR3, the DNA is TGTGCCAGCAGCCCTCAGATAGCAACAGGGGAGCAGTACTTC. Its protein product is CASSPQIATGEQYF.

Worth noting for this clone: The sample contains more than one DNA sequence encoding this CDR3. J is TRBJ2-7 and V is TRBV5-1; D unclear. Trimming stripped 0 bases from V and 0 bases from J, with 13 bases between. CDR3 length: 16 amino acids. Germline V gives CDR1 SGHRS, CDR2 YFSETQ. This CDR3 is CASSLETGGSSYEQYF. CDR3 in DNA: TGCGCCAGCAGCTTGGAGACGGGCGGCAGCTCCTACGAGCAGTACTTC.

This clone was found a few times. The V gene is TRBV7-2, the J gene TRBJ1-5; D is ambiguous. The length of the CDR3 is 14 residues. From germline, CDR1 is SGHTA and CDR2 FQGNSA. Trimming took off 6 bases at V and 0 bases at J, with 9 bases between the two ends. The CDR3 spells CASRIGGSNQPQHF. CDR3 bases: TGTGCCAGCAGAATCGGCGGTAGCAATCAGCCCCAGCATTTT.

Comments on this clone: In the same sample, other DNA sequences code for this CDR3. The chain joins TRBV19 to TRBJ1-5; the D is unclear. Germline-derived CDR1 and CDR2 are LNHDA and SQIVND (reference sequence). V gave up 3 bases and J gave up 7 bases, with 7 bases separating them. The CDR3 totals 12 residues. The CDR3 DNA reads TGTGCCAGTAGTATTTCGGTCCAGCCCCAGCATTTT. Amino acids: CASSISVQPQHF.

This sequence joins TRBV10-3 and TRBJ1-3; D remains unclear. V lost 6 bases, J lost 0 bases, and 6 bases lay in between. The CDR3 contains 13 residues. Germline CDR1 reads ENHRY; CDR2 reads SYGVKD. DNA of the CDR3: TGTGCCATCAGGCCCCTCTCTGGAAACACCATATATTTT. It translates to CAIRPLSGNTIYF.

CDR3 protein: CASSLDGLAGNEQYF. In nucleotides, the CDR3 is TGTGCCAGCAGCTTAGATGGCCTAGCGGGGAACGAGCAGTACTTC. This chain uses TRBV11-2 with TRBJ2-7; 9 bases agree with TRBD2. CDR1 is SGHAT and CDR2 is FQNNGV in the germline V gene. This CDR3 is built from 15 residues. V lost 0 bases, J lost 5 bases, and 5 bases stayed unmatched. The variable domain in full, completed from reference TRBV11-2 and TRBJ2-7, reads EAGVAQSPRYKIIEKRQSVAFWCNPISGHATLYWYQQILGQGPKLLIQFQNNGVVDDSQLPKDRFSAERLKGVDSTLKIQPAKLEDSAVYLCASSLDGLAGNEQYFGPGTRLTVT.

This clone was seen at least ten times. This chain joins TRBV7-3 and TRBJ2-2, with a possible D match to TRBD2 (6 bases). The CDR3 has 15 residues. Trimming removed 6 bases from V and 4 bases from J, with 15 bases in between. In germline, CDR1 is SGHTA, CDR2 FQGTGA. The CDR3 protein is CASRSGRAGTGELFF. CDR3 bases: TGTGCCAGCAGAAGCGGGCGGGCCGGCACCGGGGAGCTGTTTTTT. The whole variable domain, remainder taken from reference TRBV7-3 and TRBJ2-2, is GAGVSQTPSNKVTEKGKYVELRCDPISGHTALYWYRQSLGQGPEFLIYFQGTGAADDSGLPNDRFFAVRPEGSVSTLKIQRTERGDSAVYLCASRSGRAGTGELFFGEGSRLTVL.

The chain uses TRBV5-1 and TRBJ1-4; 8 bases match TRBD1. CDR3 length equals 16 residues. Germline V lookup: CDR1 SGHRS, CDR2 YFSETQ. The ends lost 7 bases at V and 3 bases at J; junction bases unmatched: 11. CDR3 sequence (DNA): TGCGCCAGCCGCACAAACCCGGGACAGGCTAATGAAAAACTGTTTTTT. Its protein is CASRTNPGQANEKLFF.

The table lists this clone with a few counts. The chain combines TRBV11-1 with TRBJ1-1; 10 bases align to TRBD1. Trimming removed 6 bases from V and 5 bases from J; junction bases left unmatched: 6. Per germline, CDR1 SGHAT and CDR2 FQDESV (reference sequence). This CDR3 is built from 14 residues. The CDR3 nucleotides read TGTGCCAGCAGTACCGGGACAGGGGCAACTGAAGCTTTCTTT. Its protein product is CASSTGTGATEAFF.

V and J are TRBV5-1 and TRBJ1-1, with unresolved D. Trimming removed 3 bases from V and 2 bases from J, with 11 bases in between. There are 14 residues in the CDR3. Germline-derived CDR1 and CDR2 are SGHRS and YFSETQ. The CDR3 loop is CASSSRKGNTEAFF. As DNA, the CDR3 is TGCGCCAGCAGCTCGCGTAAAGGAAACACTGAAGCTTTCTTT.

The chain joins TRBV25-1 to TRBJ1-6; TRBD1 might be the D (6 bases). CDR1 is MGHDK and CDR2 is SYGVNS in the germline V gene. The germline V and J ends were trimmed by 2 bases and 7 bases, with 6 bases remaining between them. The length of the CDR3 is 13 residues. CDR3 bases: TGTGCCAGCAGTGAAACAGGGAATTCACCCCTCCACTTT. It translates to CASSETGNSPLHF.

This chain uses TRBV20-1 with TRBJ2-3; 7 bases map to TRBD2. CDR1 and CDR2 from the germline V gene are DFQATT and SNEGSKA (reference sequence). V shed 6 bases and J 6 bases; nucleotides not matched to a gene: 3. This CDR3 contains 11 residues. The CDR3 loop reads CSAAGADTQYF. The CDR3, as DNA: TGCAGTGCCGCGGGAGCCGATACGCAGTATTTT.

The chain links TRBV15 to TRBJ2-1, with 11 nucleotides matching TRBD2. The ends lost 4 bases at V and 4 bases at J; junction bases unmatched: 9. From germline, CDR1 is LNHNV and CDR2 YYDKDF (reference sequence). The CDR3 is 17 amino acids. CDR3 residues: CATSKTSGGRKYNEQFF. The CDR3 bases are TGTGCCACCAGCAAAACTAGCGGGGGCCGAAAATACAATGAGCAGTTCTTC.

This sequence joins TRBV27 and TRBJ2-1, with 11 bases fitting TRBD1. V lost 4 bases and J lost 8; bases outside the gene matches: 7. The CDR3 is 15 amino acids. Germline lookup yields CDR1 MNHEY and CDR2 SMNVEV (reference sequence). CDR3: CASSSGTGGIDEQFF. The DNA for the CDR3 is TGTGCCAGCAGTTCCGGGACAGGGGGTATCGATGAGCAGTTCTTC.

The chain's CDR3 is CASSLADRNNQPQHF. CDR3 nucleotides: TGTGCCAGCAGCTTAGCGGACAGAAACAATCAGCCCCAGCATTTT. This chain joins TRBV7-2 and TRBJ1-5, with D possibly TRBD1 on 6 matching bases. Germline-derived CDR1 and CDR2 are SGHTA and FQGNSA. V was clipped by 0 bases and J by 3 bases, with 9 bases between them. The CDR3 has 15 amino acids.

V and J are TRBV5-8 and TRBJ1-1; D remains unclear. This CDR3 region has 17 residues. Deletions cut 2 bases from V and 3 bases from J, with 20 bases between. CDR1 and CDR2 from the germline V gene are SGHTS and YDEGEE. Here the CDR3 DNA reads TGTGCCAGCAGCTTTTGTTCGATTAAATGGGGATACACTGAAGCTTTCTTT. Its protein product is CASSFCSIKWGYTEAFF.

This clone was detected ten times or more. The same CDR3 arises from other DNA sequences in this sample as well. CDR3 region: CSGGQMNTEAFF. The CDR3 nucleotides read TGCAGCGGAGGACAGATGAACACTGAAGCTTTCTTT. The J gene is TRBJ1-1, the V gene TRBV29-1, with D possibly being TRBD1 (6 bases). CDR3 length: 12 residues. Deletions cut 7 bases from V and 0 bases from J, with 9 bases between. Germline CDR1 and CDR2: SQVTM and ANQGSEA.